The clone carrying this TCR beta chain has a handful of counts. Its antigen is as yet unknown. This sample was taken from a study of cytomegalovirus exposure and HLA in healthy donors. At the level of the study: Earlier findings included about 120 million unique TCR beta sequences obtained from 150 million to 200 million T cells. Falling in the Caucasian-associated ancestry cluster were less than 85% of under 500 genotyped donors. Regarding the study as a whole: DRB1 showed the most TCR associations and HLA-C the fewest in a later analysis, as rates varied by HLA locus. Reports showed the classifier diagnosing cytomegalovirus status with high specificity and sensitivity.

Amplification used 60 Vbeta primers and 13 Jbeta primers. Measured with immunoSEQ multiplex PCR; TCRdb has only the in-frame clones, and not every one. In the table there are some 71,000 clones, approximately 70% of which are singletons. Trimming cost V 5 bases and J 4 bases; bases outside gene matches: 6. Germline-derived CDR1 and CDR2 are MNHEY and SVGAGI. This CDR3 comprises 15 residues. The specimen was PBMCs. This sequence was found in a woman aged 45 to 65 in good health and CMV-seropositive. This rearrangement joins TRBV6-5 to TRBJ2-2; 8 nucleotides agree with TRBD1. DNA for the CDR3: TGTGCCAGCAGTCTTTCGGACAGGGTCACCGGGGAGCTGTTTTTT. Protein product: CASSLSDRVTGELFF.